The present T cell receptor beta chain was sequenced within a study of radiation and T cells in renal cell carcinoma (dated by TCRdb to the early 2020s). Background on the whole study: Samples came from a clinical trial, in which primary renal cell carcinomas received 15 Gy stereotactic body radiation therapy followed by nephrectomy 4 weeks later. A total of approximately 4 million unique CDR3 nucleotide sequences, encoding some 2,700,000 unique CDR3 amino acid sequences, were found across all 50 or so samples. TCR beta sequencing covered around 50 samples in total, comprising approximately 25 tumors and 27 peripheral blood samples. Here is what the overall study found, with its caveats: Because pretreatment tumor biopsies were not available, the study could not determine whether clonotypes were already present within the tumor at baseline. Changes in the blood repertoire were not tracked past 4 weeks after treatment. Because the trial had a single-armed design, the trial could not examine how radiation dose or scheduling affected the TCR repertoire. An increase in top tumor clonotypes in blood was observed from baseline to 2 weeks post-radiation, followed by contraction by 4 weeks, which was taken to suggest transient expansion of tumor-resident clones.

This specimen's time point label, per the study, means: baseline pretreatment blood. This specimen's treatment or condition label, interpreted: 15 Gy SBRT to primary tumor, nephrectomy 4 weeks later. To track tumor-enriched clonotypes, serial peripheral blood was sampled from radiation-treated patients at baseline and at 2 weeks and 4 weeks after SBRT. All patients had renal cell carcinoma with clear cell pathology. Genomic DNA for TCR sequencing was prepared using the QIAamp DNA Blood Mini Kit (Qiagen). Only samples passing all quality control checks were included in the analyses. TCR beta libraries were generated from genomic DNA with the immunoSEQ kit, following the manufacturer's recommendations. Library preparation used a first multiplex PCR with proprietary primers, then a second PCR adding unique barcodes, with bead cleanups after each round. Each sample batch included a kit-provided positive control reaction and a negative control reaction. The final libraries were assessed on an Agilent 4200 TapeStation D1000 ScreenTape, pooled by volume, and quantified by qPCR. Sequencing ran on an Illumina NextSeq500 with a MidOutput 150-cycle cartridge, using 156 Read1 and 15 Index1 cycles with kit custom primers. The pooled library was loaded at around 1.1 pM with a 20% PhiX control spike-in. The published analysis was carried out like this. Vendor-processed data were analyzed in R, and a clonotype was defined as all T cells sharing the same CDR3 nucleotide sequence. For clone abundance analyses, frequencies were normalized to the 10,000 most abundant clones per sample. Public T cell clones, which averaged fewer than five per sample, were removed prior to analysis. An abundance difference of at least 32-fold between compartments was the criterion for calling clonotypes tumor-enriched or baseline blood-enriched. A beta-binomial differential abundance model was applied to find clonotypes that expanded or contracted between blood time points. Tumor-blood repertoire similarity was measured with the Baroni-Urbani and Buser coefficient, and groups were compared using two-tailed Wilcoxon tests in R. Entries here come from immuneACCESS through TCRdb and include only in-frame sequences with V and J called. Some clones fail to appear in such tables; in the studies checked, an unresolved V gene covers under half of the shortfall, and the cause of the remainder is unknown. D and trimming were read from the DNA, whereas the V and J calls and clone size are those reported in that table. The sample data list approximately 110,000 clones, and around 84% of these were observed just once. The ten largest account for around 2.8% of the sample.

For this clone: No antigen is known for it. Within one base of it there is no much larger clone, and no base qualities were kept.

The germline V gene (reference sequence) yields LNHDA for CDR1 and SQIVND for CDR2. The CDR3, cysteine through phenylalanine, is 12 amino acids long. Just CDR3 DNA is preserved here, 36 bases in frame from base 1. The V end loses 2 bases and the J end loses 5 bases, and a stretch of 6 bases separates them. The source of this sequence is a woman aged 55-70 years with renal cell carcinoma. The chain is made from TRBV19 and TRBJ1-1; the D gene identity is not certain. Sequenced material: blood, taken from a patient whose treatment included radiotherapy and nephrectomy. CDR3 reads: CASSIRETEAFF. The DNA reads TGTGCCAGTAGTATAAGGGAGACTGAAGCTTTCTTT.